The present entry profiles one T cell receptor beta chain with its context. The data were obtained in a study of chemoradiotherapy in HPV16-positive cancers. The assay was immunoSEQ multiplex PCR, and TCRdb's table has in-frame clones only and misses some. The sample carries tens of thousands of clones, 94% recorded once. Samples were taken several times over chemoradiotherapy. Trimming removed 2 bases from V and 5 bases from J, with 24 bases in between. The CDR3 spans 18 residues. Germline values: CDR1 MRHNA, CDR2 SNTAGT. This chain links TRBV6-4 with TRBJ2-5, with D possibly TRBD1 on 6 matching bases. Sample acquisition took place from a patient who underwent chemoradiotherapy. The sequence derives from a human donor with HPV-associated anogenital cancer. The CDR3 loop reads CASSDLEIPGQTRETQYF. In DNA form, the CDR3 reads TGTGCCAGCAGTGACCTGGAGATCCCGGGACAAACGCGGGAGACCCAGTACTTC.